This record looks at one T cell receptor beta chain sequence and its context. This entry belongs to a study of blood T cell repertoires in COVID-19. As for the study in general: PBMCs, B-cell-depleted T cells, or T cells provided the cDNA or gDNA that made up the material.

How the authors handled the data: Estimation of nucleated cell counts was performed using reference gene primer amplification. The data were produced by immunoSEQ multiplex PCR, yet TCRdb's version contains in-frame clones alone and is incomplete. D and trimming come from the DNA, and the V and J calls and clone size come from that table. Altogether about 150,000 clones are present, 80% being singletons, with the ten largest covering over 0.5%. Germline CDR1 reads SNHLY; CDR2 reads FYNNEI. The CDR3 has 13 amino acids. V was trimmed by 3 bases and J by 7 bases, leaving 10 bases between them. The receptor comes from a man between 60 and 70 years old with acute or convalescent COVID-19. Material for sequencing was peripheral blood. The chain combines TRBV2 with TRBJ1-3; D not certain. CDR3 amino acids: CASSEALRNTIYF. The CDR3 DNA is TGTGCCAGCAGTGAGGCGCTGAGGAACACCATATATTTT.